The rows below give T cell receptor beta chains drawn from one sample of a study of cytomegalovirus exposure and HLA in healthy donors. Method: immunoSEQ multiplex PCR; TCRdb's copy keeps in-frame clones and lacks some. The sample records approximately 140,000 clones, about three quarters being singletons. The specimen was PBMCs. These receptors all come from a male donor in good health and CMV-seropositive. Each CDR3 is given with its conserved first and last residue. D genes are given only for firm matches. Not every row has a clone size; where given, it reads once, few, many or a size class.

clone_size: .; v_call: TRBV15; j_call: TRBJ1-5; d_call: TRBD1; cdr3_nt: TGTGCCACCAGCAAATCGGGACAGGGCAATCAGCCCCAGCATTTT; cdr3_aa: CATSKSGQGNQPQHF
clone_size: .; v_call: TRBV9; j_call: TRBJ2-1; d_call: .; cdr3_nt: TGTGCCAGCAGCGTAGACGGCGGGGAATCTCCCTACAATGAGCAGTTCTTC; cdr3_aa: CASSVDGGESPYNEQFF
clone_size: .; v_call: TRBV5-5; j_call: TRBJ1-2; d_call: TRBD1; cdr3_nt: TGTGCCAGCAGCTCCGGACAGGGCGATGGCTACACCTTC; cdr3_aa: CASSSGQGDGYTF
clone_size: .; v_call: TRBV19; j_call: TRBJ2-1; d_call: .; cdr3_nt: TGTGCCAGTAGTATAGGTCACTCCTACAATGAGCAGTTCTTC; cdr3_aa: CASSIGHSYNEQFF
clone_size: .; v_call: TRBV7-2; j_call: TRBJ1-2; d_call: TRBD1; cdr3_nt: TGTGCCAGCAGCTACCAGGGGGCAGGGGGCTACACCTTC; cdr3_aa: CASSYQGAGGYTF
clone_size: .; v_call: TRBV2; j_call: TRBJ2-7; d_call: TRBD1; cdr3_nt: TGTGCCAGCAGACCGGGACAGGGAAGGTACGAGCAGTACTTC; cdr3_aa: CASRPGQGRYEQYF
clone_size: .; v_call: TRBV6-5; j_call: TRBJ2-3; d_call: TRBD1; cdr3_nt: TGTGCCACCGCGGGACAGGGGACAGATACGCAGTATTTT; cdr3_aa: CATAGQGTDTQYF
clone_size: .; v_call: TRBV5-4; j_call: TRBJ2-7; d_call: TRBD1; cdr3_nt: TGTGCCAGCAGCTTCCAGGGGGCAGGTTACGAGCAGTACTTC; cdr3_aa: CASSFQGAGYEQYF
clone_size: few; v_call: TRBV19; j_call: TRBJ1-1; d_call: .; cdr3_nt: TGTGCCAGTAGTATAGTCCCCACGGAGGGCACTGAAGCTTTCTTT; cdr3_aa: CASSIVPTEGTEAFF
clone_size: once; v_call: TRBV7-3; j_call: TRBJ2-1; d_call: .; cdr3_nt: TGTGCCAGCAGCCCGACGGGCAATGAGCAGTTCTTC; cdr3_aa: CASSPTGNEQFF
clone_size: .; v_call: TRBV5-4; j_call: TRBJ2-5; d_call: TRBD2; cdr3_nt: TGTGCCAGCAGCTTGGGCGGGGGGTACCAAGAGACCCAGTACTTC; cdr3_aa: CASSLGGGYQETQYF
clone_size: .; v_call: TRBV18; j_call: TRBJ2-7; d_call: .; cdr3_nt: TGTGCCAGCTCACCGGTTGATAGGAGCTCCTACGAGCAGTACTTC; cdr3_aa: CASSPVDRSSYEQYF
clone_size: .; v_call: TRBV7-3; j_call: TRBJ1-2; d_call: .; cdr3_nt: TGTGCCAGCAGCTTAACGATTGGGGGGGCGCCGGATGGCTACACCTTC; cdr3_aa: CASSLTIGGAPDGYTF
clone_size: .; v_call: TRBV6-5; j_call: TRBJ1-4; d_call: .; cdr3_nt: TGTGCCAGCAGTTACGAGGCGTATAATGAAAAACTGTTTTTT; cdr3_aa: CASSYEAYNEKLFF
clone_size: .; v_call: TRBV5-1; j_call: TRBJ1-2; d_call: TRBD1; cdr3_nt: TGCGCCAGCAGCTTGATGATCGGGACAGCCCTATATGGCTACACCTTC; cdr3_aa: CASSLMIGTALYGYTF
clone_size: few; v_call: TRBV7-2; j_call: TRBJ2-4; d_call: TRBD1; cdr3_nt: TGTGCCAGCAGCTTAGAGGGACAGGGGCTGGGACAGTACTTC; cdr3_aa: CASSLEGQGLGQYF
clone_size: few; v_call: TRBV10-3; j_call: TRBJ1-1; d_call: .; cdr3_nt: TGTGCCATCAGTGTGGAGAAGAACACTGAAGCTTTCTTT; cdr3_aa: CAISVEKNTEAFF
clone_size: .; v_call: TRBV7-8; j_call: TRBJ1-4; d_call: .; cdr3_nt: TGTGCCAGCAGTCCATTGCCGGAAATCGGGGTCGGACTGTTTTTT; cdr3_aa: CASSPLPEIGVGLFF
clone_size: .; v_call: TRBV27; j_call: TRBJ2-5; d_call: TRBD2; cdr3_nt: TGTGCCAGCAGTCCGTCGGGACTAGCGGGAGACCAAGAGACCCAGTACTTC; cdr3_aa: CASSPSGLAGDQETQYF
clone_size: .; v_call: TRBV7-2; j_call: TRBJ2-7; d_call: TRBD2; cdr3_nt: TGTGCCAGCAGCTTAGCAGCTAGCGGCAGCTCCTACGAGCAGTACTTC; cdr3_aa: CASSLAASGSSYEQYF
clone_size: few; v_call: TRBV28; j_call: TRBJ2-1; d_call: .; cdr3_nt: TGTGCCAGCAGCCCAGTGATAGCGTTCTACAATGAGCAGTTCTTC; cdr3_aa: CASSPVIAFYNEQFF
clone_size: .; v_call: TRBV29-1; j_call: TRBJ1-2; d_call: .; cdr3_nt: TGCAGCGTCCGACAGCTTACTAACTATGGCTACACCTTC; cdr3_aa: CSVRQLTNYGYTF
clone_size: .; v_call: TRBV7-2; j_call: TRBJ2-3; d_call: TRBD2; cdr3_nt: TGTGCCAGCAGCCTGGGACTAGCGGGGGGGCTATCAGATACGCAGTATTTT; cdr3_aa: CASSLGLAGGLSDTQYF
clone_size: .; v_call: TRBV23-1; j_call: TRBJ2-1; d_call: .; cdr3_nt: TGCGCCAGCAGTCCCCCATCAGCTCCGGGGTATCCCCCCCCAACATACAATGAGCAGTTCTTC; cdr3_aa: CASSPPSAPGYPPPTYNEQFF
clone_size: .; v_call: TRBV27; j_call: TRBJ2-1; d_call: .; cdr3_nt: TGTGCCAGCAGTCCCTACGTAGCCGTTGAGCAGTTCTTC; cdr3_aa: CASSPYVAVEQFF
clone_size: few; v_call: TRBV19; j_call: TRBJ1-3; d_call: .; cdr3_nt: TGTGCCAGTAACTATATCTCTGGAAACACCATATATTTT; cdr3_aa: CASNYISGNTIYF
clone_size: .; v_call: TRBV5-1; j_call: TRBJ1-1; d_call: TRBD1; cdr3_nt: TGCGCCAGCAGCACAGGACAGGGCGGCACTGAAGCTTTCTTT; cdr3_aa: CASSTGQGGTEAFF
clone_size: .; v_call: TRBV11-2; j_call: TRBJ2-5; d_call: .; cdr3_nt: TGTGCCAGCAGCTTATCCCAGATCCGGACGGGGGAGACCCAGTACTTC; cdr3_aa: CASSLSQIRTGETQYF
clone_size: .; v_call: TRBV18; j_call: TRBJ2-1; d_call: TRBD2; cdr3_nt: TGTGCCAGCTCACCTCCAAGCGGGGGGCTCAGTGAGCAGTTCTTC; cdr3_aa: CASSPPSGGLSEQFF
clone_size: once; v_call: TRBV7-8; j_call: TRBJ2-5; d_call: TRBD2; cdr3_nt: TGTGCCAGCAGCTTATTCCTAGCGGACCAAGAGACCCAGTACTTC; cdr3_aa: CASSLFLADQETQYF
clone_size: few; v_call: TRBV6-5; j_call: TRBJ1-4; d_call: .; cdr3_nt: TGTGCCAGCAGCCGGACAGTAGGGGAAAAACTGTTTTTT; cdr3_aa: CASSRTVGEKLFF
clone_size: .; v_call: TRBV11-3; j_call: TRBJ2-1; d_call: .; cdr3_nt: TGTGCCAGTGCGTTCGAAACAGGGAATGAGCAGTTCTTC; cdr3_aa: CASAFETGNEQFF
clone_size: .; v_call: TRBV7-6; j_call: TRBJ2-5; d_call: TRBD1; cdr3_nt: TGTGCCAGCAGCTTTGTAGAGGGGGCGGAGACCCAGTACTTC; cdr3_aa: CASSFVEGAETQYF
clone_size: .; v_call: TRBV7-2; j_call: TRBJ2-3; d_call: TRBD2; cdr3_nt: TGTGCCAGGCCAGCGGGAGATAGACCAGATACGCAGTATTTT; cdr3_aa: CARPAGDRPDTQYF
clone_size: .; v_call: TRBV12-5; j_call: TRBJ2-3; d_call: TRBD2; cdr3_nt: TGTGCTAGTGGTTTAAGTAGACTAGCGGGAGTATTCGATACGCAGTATTTT; cdr3_aa: CASGLSRLAGVFDTQYF
clone_size: .; v_call: TRBV2; j_call: TRBJ2-4; d_call: TRBD2; cdr3_nt: TGTGCCAGCACCAGTAGCGGGAACGGGGACATTCAGTACTTC; cdr3_aa: CASTSSGNGDIQYF
clone_size: .; v_call: TRBV18; j_call: TRBJ2-7; d_call: .; cdr3_nt: TGTGCCAGCTCACCTTGGGCTTACTCCTACGAGCAGTACTTC; cdr3_aa: CASSPWAYSYEQYF
clone_size: .; v_call: TRBV27; j_call: TRBJ2-1; d_call: TRBD2; cdr3_nt: TGTGCCAGCGCGGGAGAATCCTACAATGAGCAGTTCTTC; cdr3_aa: CASAGESYNEQFF
clone_size: .; v_call: TRBV14; j_call: TRBJ2-5; d_call: TRBD1; cdr3_nt: TGTGCCAGCAGCCAACACCTGGGACAGCAAGAGACCCAGTACTTC; cdr3_aa: CASSQHLGQQETQYF
clone_size: .; v_call: TRBV28; j_call: TRBJ1-1; d_call: .; cdr3_nt: TGTGCCAGCAGTTTAGAATTTCAGGGGAGCCCTGAAGCTTTCTTT; cdr3_aa: CASSLEFQGSPEAFF
clone_size: .; v_call: TRBV5-4; j_call: TRBJ2-2; d_call: TRBD1; cdr3_nt: TGTGCCAGCAGCAGACCGGGACAGCCCACCGGGGAGCTGTTTTTT; cdr3_aa: CASSRPGQPTGELFF
clone_size: .; v_call: TRBV10-1; j_call: TRBJ2-7; d_call: .; cdr3_nt: TGCGCCAGCAGTAATGACAGCAACGAGCAGTACTTC; cdr3_aa: CASSNDSNEQYF
clone_size: .; v_call: TRBV19; j_call: TRBJ1-2; d_call: .; cdr3_nt: TGTGCCAGTAGCCCACGGCGGGGCGCCTATGGCTACACCTTC; cdr3_aa: CASSPRRGAYGYTF
clone_size: .; v_call: TRBV7-9; j_call: TRBJ1-1; d_call: .; cdr3_nt: TGTTCCAGCAGCTTCGAGGACACTGAAGCTTTCTTT; cdr3_aa: CSSSFEDTEAFF
clone_size: .; v_call: TRBV28; j_call: TRBJ1-2; d_call: TRBD1; cdr3_nt: TGTGCCAGTAGACAGGGAGAAGGCTATGGCTATACCTTC; cdr3_aa: CASRQGEGYGYTF
clone_size: .; v_call: TRBV7-9; j_call: TRBJ1-1; d_call: .; cdr3_nt: TGTGCCAGCAGCTTAGTCGTGGCAGAAGCTTTCTTT; cdr3_aa: CASSLVVAEAFF
clone_size: few; v_call: TRBV7-2; j_call: TRBJ1-2; d_call: TRBD1; cdr3_nt: TGTGCCAGCAGCTTCTACAGGGGGGGCTACACCTTC; cdr3_aa: CASSFYRGGYTF
clone_size: .; v_call: TRBV4-3; j_call: TRBJ2-3; d_call: TRBD2; cdr3_nt: TGCGCCAGCAGCCAAGAAGGAGGACTAGTACCGGATACGCAGTATTTT; cdr3_aa: CASSQEGGLVPDTQYF
clone_size: .; v_call: TRBV21-1; j_call: TRBJ1-1; d_call: .; cdr3_nt: TGTGCCAGCAGCAGTAGGGGCCGTACTGAAGCTTTCTTT; cdr3_aa: CASSSRGRTEAFF
clone_size: .; v_call: TRBV5-1; j_call: TRBJ2-7; d_call: .; cdr3_nt: TGCGCCAGCAGCTTGGGACAGAGGTACGAGCAGTACTTC; cdr3_aa: CASSLGQRYEQYF
clone_size: few; v_call: TRBV4-2; j_call: TRBJ2-7; d_call: TRBD1; cdr3_nt: TGTGCCAGCAGCCAAGATAGGGACAGTATCTTCTACGAGCAGTACTTC; cdr3_aa: CASSQDRDSIFYEQYF
clone_size: .; v_call: TRBV10-2; j_call: TRBJ2-5; d_call: .; cdr3_nt: TGCGCCAGCAGTGAGTGGGGGCCCCAAGAGACCCAGTACTTC; cdr3_aa: CASSEWGPQETQYF
clone_size: .; v_call: TRBV7-9; j_call: TRBJ2-7; d_call: TRBD1; cdr3_nt: TGTGCCAGCAGCTCACCCGAGACAGGGGGCTACGAGCAGTACTTC; cdr3_aa: CASSSPETGGYEQYF
clone_size: .; v_call: TRBV15; j_call: TRBJ1-2; d_call: .; cdr3_nt: TGTGCCACCAGCAGAGACCTTAACTATGGCTACACCTTC; cdr3_aa: CATSRDLNYGYTF
clone_size: once; v_call: TRBV10-1; j_call: TRBJ1-5; d_call: TRBD1; cdr3_nt: TGCGCCAGCAAGGACAGGGCGGCGAATCAGCCCCAGCATTTT; cdr3_aa: CASKDRAANQPQHF
clone_size: few; v_call: TRBV6-5; j_call: TRBJ1-1; d_call: TRBD1; cdr3_nt: TGTGCCAGCAGTTGTCTCGGAACAGGGGCGGGCACTGAAGCTTTCTTT; cdr3_aa: CASSCLGTGAGTEAFF
clone_size: .; v_call: TRBV6-5; j_call: TRBJ1-1; d_call: .; cdr3_nt: TGTGCCAGCAGTTCAACAGTGAACACTGAAGCTTTCTTT; cdr3_aa: CASSSTVNTEAFF
clone_size: .; v_call: TRBV19; j_call: TRBJ2-1; d_call: TRBD2; cdr3_nt: TGTGCAGCGGGAGGGCCCGGAAATGAGCAGTTCTTC; cdr3_aa: CAAGGPGNEQFF
clone_size: few; v_call: TRBV19; j_call: TRBJ1-1; d_call: .; cdr3_nt: TGTGCCAGTCTCAGTGAGAACACTGAAGCTTTCTTT; cdr3_aa: CASLSENTEAFF
clone_size: .; v_call: TRBV4-3; j_call: TRBJ2-7; d_call: TRBD1; cdr3_nt: TGCGCCAGCAGCCAGCATCCGGGACAGGGGGGCGAGCAGTACTTC; cdr3_aa: CASSQHPGQGGEQYF